One sample yielded the 5 T cell receptor beta chains listed below, sequenced in a study of CD8+CD57+ T cells in acquired aplastic anemia. Whoever was chosen for sequencing had shown CD8+CD57+ cell expansion by flow cytometry. Investigators profiled TCR beta VDJ and CDR3 from genomic DNA template. A single record per CDR3 protein comes from TCRdb applying MiXCR to the reads. The table lists 220,000 or so distinct CDR3 sequences, over 55% of them singletons, with about 60% in the top ten. Sequencing input: sorted CD4+, CD8+, or CD8+CD57+ T cells (not recorded which) from PBMCs. Receptor source: a human donor with aplastic anemia.

This chain links TRBV25-1 with TRBJ2-1, with D uncertain. Germline CDR1 and CDR2: MGHDK and SYGVNS. V shed 2 bases and J shed 0 bases, with 5 bases lying between them. The CDR3 has 14 amino acids. CDR3 loop: CASSEMDSYNEQFF. Here the CDR3 DNA reads TGTGCCAGCAGTGAAATGGACTCCTACAATGAGCAGTTCTTC.

The CDR3 protein is CASSLGTGLRYEQYF. The CDR3 nucleotides are TGTGCCAGCAGCCTAGGGACAGGGCTTCGCTACGAGCAGTACTTC. The rearrangement uses TRBV9 and TRBJ2-7; 9 positions match TRBD1. The germline V gene has CDR1 SGDLS and CDR2 YYNGEE. Trimming took 4 bases from V and 3 from J; bases not matched to a gene: 8. This CDR3 has 15 amino acids.

This chain joins TRBV9 and TRBJ1-3, with 7 bases lining up with TRBD1. The junction had 3 bases not matched to a gene; V was cut back by 0 bases and J by 0 bases. The CDR3 extends over 16 amino acids. Germline V gene data show CDR1 as SGDLS and CDR2 as YYNGEE. CDR3 protein: CASSVAGGSSGNTIYF. In DNA, the CDR3 is TGTGCCAGCAGCGTAGCAGGGGGATCCTCTGGAAACACCATATATTTT.

Notes on this clonotype: At one boundary the junction diverges from the germline segment, which might be a read error. V usage is TRBV7-9 and J usage is TRBJ2-5; weak D call: TRBD2 (5 bases). Germline CDR1 is SEHNR and CDR2 is FQNEAQ (reference sequence). CDR3 size: 13 residues. This CDR3 is CASSDLAGETQYF. CDR3 DNA: TGCGCCAGCAGTGACCTAGCCGGTGAGACCCAGTACTTC.

At least ten counts were recorded for this clonotype. The rearrangement links TRBV7-9 to TRBJ2-6; 7 bases fit TRBD1. The CDR3 runs to 17 residues. The germline V gene encodes CDR1 SEHNR and CDR2 FQNEAQ (reference sequence). The ends lost 4 bases at V and 2 bases at J; junction bases unmatched: 8. The CDR3: CASSYSKGAAGANVLTF. CDR3 sequence (DNA): TGTGCCAGCAGCTACTCAAAGGGGGCGGCTGGGGCCAACGTCCTGACTTTC.